These 5 T cell receptor beta chains originate from one sample sequenced in a study of shared clonotypes between healthy human individuals. Assay: immunoSEQ multiplex PCR; the TCRdb copy retains only in-frame clones and omits some. This table holds about 2.1 million clones, more than 85% found once. Naive CD8 populations comprised CD45RO-negative cells positively selected for CCR7, excluding terminally differentiated effector memory CD45RA+ cells. Input material: naive CD8+ T cells from PBMCs. These receptors all come from a man between 18 and 29 years old in good health. Some clones in this sample may be carry-over from other donors' samples.

J is TRBJ1-1 and V is TRBV9; no clear D gene. The CDR3 covers 15 residues. In germline, CDR1 is SGDLS, CDR2 YYNGEE. Trimming took off 1 base at V and 5 bases at J, with 15 bases between the two ends. The CDR3, as DNA: TGTGCCAGCAGCGTAAAGGCCTCTGCGGGGACTGAAGCTTTCTTT. Its protein product is CASSVKASAGTEAFF.

The rearrangement joins TRBV9 to TRBJ2-7; D possibly corresponds to TRBD1 (5 bases). Germline V gene data show CDR1 as SGDLS and CDR2 as YYNGEE. The V end was cut by 7 bases, the J end by 3 bases, with 14 bases between. This CDR3 is 13 amino acids long. Here the CDR3 reads CASAGLGLYEQYF. CDR3 coding DNA: TGTGCCAGCGCAGGGCTGGGGCTCTACGAGCAGTACTTC.

V and J are TRBV14 and TRBJ2-1, with 8 bases identical to TRBD2. CDR3 length: 15 residues. V shed 3 bases, J shed 2 bases, and the junction held 3 bases outside the gene matches. Germline values: CDR1 SGHDN, CDR2 FVKESK. Written as DNA, the CDR3 is TGTGCCAGCAGCCACGGGACTAGTACCTACAATGAGCAGTTCTTC. This codes for CASSHGTSTYNEQFF. Looking up the rest from reference TRBV14 and TRBJ2-1 gives the full variable domain: EAGVTQFPSHSVIEKGQTVTLRCDPISGHDNLYWYRRVMGKEIKFLLHFVKESKQDESGMPNNRFLAERTGGTYSTLKVQPAELEDSGVYFCASSHGTSTYNEQFFGPGTRLTVL.

The V call is TRBV9, the J call TRBJ1-2; tentatively, D is TRBD1 (5 bases). V lost 0 bases, J lost 5 bases, and 11 bases lay in between. CDR1 is SGDLS, CDR2 YYNGEE, per germline. The CDR3 has 14 residues. The CDR3 region is CASSVGGSGYGYTF. For the CDR3, the DNA is TGTGCCAGCAGCGTAGGGGGCTCTGGGTATGGCTACACCTTC. The whole variable domain, remainder taken from reference TRBV9 and TRBJ1-2, is DSGVTQTPKHLITATGQRVTLRCSPRSGDLSVYWYQQSLDQGLQFLIQYYNGEERAKGNILERFSAQQFPDLHSELNLSSLELGDSALYFCASSVGGSGYGYTFGSGTRLTVV.

This clone was seen a handful of times. This chain uses TRBV19 with TRBJ2-7; TRBD2 aligns across 9 bases. V lost 5 bases and J lost 5; bases outside the gene matches: 10. The CDR3 extends over 15 amino acids. Germline values: CDR1 LNHDA, CDR2 SQIVND (reference sequence). CDR3 region: CASSVQAGGPHEQYF. CDR3 coding DNA: TGTGCCAGTAGTGTCCAGGCGGGAGGGCCCCACGAGCAGTACTTC.